This TCR beta chain was documented in a study of blood T cell repertoires in COVID-19. Study-level information: Samples taken during acute and convalescent COVID-19 were collected in the United States, Italy and Spain. PBMCs, B-cell-depleted T cells, or T cells were the source of the cDNA or gDNA that made up the material.

Seattle's enrolled individuals joined amid active infection and were then monitored longitudinally. In the original workflow: Estimates of nucleated cell counts were drawn from the amplification of reference gene primers. Profiled with immunoSEQ multiplex PCR; TCRdb holds only in-frame clones, not every one. For V, J and clone size, that table is used; D and trimming come from the DNA. The table lists about 160,000 clones, roughly 90% of them singletons. Trimming took 8 bases from V and 3 from J, leaving 11 bases between them. This CDR3 is 13 amino acids long. The sequence was collected from a man aged 25-45 years with COVID-19, enrolled during active disease. The material sequenced was peripheral blood. This rearrangement joins TRBV12-3 or TRBV12-4 to TRBJ1-5; D may be TRBD1 (5 bases). CDR3 DNA: TGTGCCAGCTCTGACAGCCACAATCAGCCCCAGCATTTT. This encodes CASSDSHNQPQHF.